This TCR beta chain was sequenced in a study of shared clonotypes between healthy human individuals. Study-level findings and limits: Limitation of the genetic and exposure-history diversity represented came from the few donors.

Details on this clone: The antigen remains unidentified.

The CDR3 length is 13 residues. V lost 4 bases, J lost 6 bases, and 13 bases lay in between. CDR1 is MNHNY and CDR2 is SVGAGI in the germline V gene (reference sequence). Method: immunoSEQ multiplex PCR; TCRdb's copy keeps in-frame clones and lacks some. The sample comprises 950,000 to 1,100,000 clones, around 76% of which are singletons, and around 1.5% rests with the top ten. The rearrangement uses TRBV6-6 and TRBJ2-7; D remains unclear. This sequence was found in a man aged 18 to 29 in good health. The material sequenced was memory CD4+ T cells sorted from blood. Subset given: CD45RA-negative fraction. CDR3 DNA: TGTGCCAGCAGTTCGGCCCGGACGACCGAGCAGTACTTC. Amino acids: CASSSARTTEQYF.